Listed below are T cell receptor beta chains from one sample, sequenced in a study of blood T cell repertoires in COVID-19. Here immunoSEQ multiplex PCR was the method, and the copy in TCRdb shows in-frame clones only, minus some. The sample has fewer than 250,000 clones, around 90% seen once. Material for sequencing was peripheral blood. All receptors derive from a man aged 65 to 85 with acute or convalescent COVID-19. Both conserved end residues are part of each CDR3. D genes are given only for firm matches. Clone sizes are given selectively: once, few, many, or a class where the clone is expanded.

v_gene	abundance	d_gene	j_gene	CDR3nt	CDR3aa
TRBV6-4	once	TRBD1	TRBJ1-2	TGTGCCAGCACCGGACCCTCCTGGACAGGGGATTTCTATGGCTACACCTTC	CASTGPSWTGDFYGYTF
TRBV19	.	TRBD2	TRBJ2-1	TGTGCCAGTACCCTTAGGGGGACTAGCGGCCCCAGCCGGGGTGAGCAGTTCTTC	CASTLRGTSGPSRGEQFF
TRBV19	.	.	TRBJ1-1	TGTGCCAGTAGTCTTCCCGGGTCCTTGAACACTGAAGCTTTCTTT	CASSLPGSLNTEAFF
TRBV27	.	.	TRBJ2-1	TGTGCCAGCAGTCCAGACATCCCGTCCTACAATGAGCAGTTCTTC	CASSPDIPSYNEQFF
TRBV18	.	TRBD2	TRBJ2-5	TGTGCCAGCTCACCAGGGTCGGGAGGAGAGACCCAGTACTTC	CASSPGSGGETQYF
TRBV28	few	.	TRBJ1-2	TGTGCCAGCAGTTCCCCCTGGAGAGGGCTTACCTATGGCTACACCTTC	CASSSPWRGLTYGYTF
TRBV7-9	.	TRBD2	TRBJ2-3	TGTGCCAGCAGCTTAAGGCTAGCGGTAGACGCAGATACGCAGTATTTT	CASSLRLAVDADTQYF
TRBV28	.	TRBD2	TRBJ2-3	TGTGCCAGCAGTAAAAGCGGGAGCCCGGCAGATACGCAGTATTTT	CASSKSGSPADTQYF
TRBV27	.	.	TRBJ2-7	TGTGCCAGCAGTTTGGGTCAGGCAGTGTACGAGCAGTACTTC	CASSLGQAVYEQYF
TRBV5-1	.	TRBD1	TRBJ2-7	TGCGCCAGCAGCTTGGGGACAGGGGGCTTGTACGAGCAGTACTTC	CASSLGTGGLYEQYF
TRBV4-3	.	TRBD1	TRBJ2-2	TGCGCCAGCAGCTTAAACCCCGGGACAGGGAACACCGGGGAGCTGTTTTTT	CASSLNPGTGNTGELFF
TRBV10-3	.	.	TRBJ1-5	TGTGCCATCAGTGACAGGTATCAGCCCCAGCATTTT	CAISDRYQPQHF
TRBV25-1	.	TRBD1	TRBJ1-1	TGTGCCAGCGCTCGGACAGGGGGAGCCGGCACTGAAGCTTTCTTT	CASARTGGAGTEAFF
TRBV7-2	.	.	TRBJ2-3	TGTGCCAGCAGCCCACGATGGGGCGTCCGCGGCACAGATACGCAGTATTTT	CASSPRWGVRGTDTQYF
TRBV11-3	.	.	TRBJ1-3	TGTGCCAGCAGCCGGACAGCTGGAAACACCATATATTTT	CASSRTAGNTIYF
TRBV19	.	TRBD1	TRBJ1-5	TGTGCCAGTAGTACCGGGACAGGGGGCGCTTTTCAGCCCCAGCATTTT	CASSTGTGGAFQPQHF
TRBV28	.	TRBD2	TRBJ2-7	TGTGCCAGCAGTTCACAGACTAGCGGAGCTGGGAACGAGCAGTACTTC	CASSSQTSGAGNEQYF
TRBV24-1	.	TRBD1	TRBJ2-1	TGTGCCACCAGTGATTTGTGGACAGGGGATGGGCAGTTCTTC	CATSDLWTGDGQFF
TRBV5-1	.	TRBD2	TRBJ2-7	TGCGCCAGCAGCTTGAGACTAGCGGGAGTAGGCGAGCAGTACTTC	CASSLRLAGVGEQYF
TRBV5-1	.	.	TRBJ2-6	TGCGCCAGCAGTTCAGGTTCCTCTGGGGCCAACGTCCTGACTTTC	CASSSGSSGANVLTF
TRBV11-1	.	TRBD1	TRBJ2-7	TGTGCCAGCAGCTTGACAGGGTTATACGGCGAGCAGTACTTC	CASSLTGLYGEQYF
TRBV19	.	TRBD1	TRBJ1-5	TGTGCCAGTAGTGACAGGGGGGTCCGAAGCAATCAGCCCCAGCATTTT	CASSDRGVRSNQPQHF
TRBV2	once	.	TRBJ1-2	TGTGCCAGCAGTGAAGCAACAGGGATTTCTGGCTACACCTTC	CASSEATGISGYTF
TRBV6-5	.	TRBD2	TRBJ2-2	TGTGCCAGCAGTTCCCTTGGGACTACGAACACCGGGGAGCTGTTTTTT	CASSSLGTTNTGELFF
TRBV18	.	.	TRBJ2-7	TGTGCCAGCTCACCGGGAGCAACCTACGAGCAGTACTTC	CASSPGATYEQYF
TRBV7-3	few	.	TRBJ1-1	TGTGCCAGCAGCCCGGGACAGAACACTGAAGCTTTCTTT	CASSPGQNTEAFF
TRBV4-1	.	TRBD2	TRBJ2-1	TGCGCCAGCAGCCCCCGAGCGGGAGGTGTCAATGAGCAGTTCTTC	CASSPRAGGVNEQFF
TRBV5-1	.	TRBD1	TRBJ2-2	TGCGCCAGCAGCCAAGCCTACAGGGGTCTAGCGAACACCGGGGAGCTGTTTTTT	CASSQAYRGLANTGELFF
TRBV7-8	.	.	TRBJ1-2	TGTGCCAGCAGCTTAAGTCTAGATCTCTATGGCTACACCTTC	CASSLSLDLYGYTF
TRBV20-1	.	.	TRBJ2-7	TGCAGTGGTACTCTCAACTACGAGCAGTACTTC	CSGTLNYEQYF
TRBV11-3	.	TRBD1	TRBJ2-3	TGTGCCAGCAGCGCAGGCTTGGACAGGGGAACCACAGATACGCAGTATTTT	CASSAGLDRGTTDTQYF
TRBV14	.	TRBD1	TRBJ2-7	TGTGCCAGCAGCCAACCGGGACAGGGCTCCTACGAGCAGTACTTC	CASSQPGQGSYEQYF
TRBV10-3	.	TRBD1	TRBJ2-2	TGTGCCATCAGCCTACAGGGGGCTGGGAACACCGGGGAGCTGTTTTTT	CAISLQGAGNTGELFF
TRBV27	few	TRBD2	TRBJ2-7	TGTGCCAGCAGTTTATCAGGCGGGAGGACGTCCTACGAGCAGTACTTC	CASSLSGGRTSYEQYF
TRBV6-2/TRBV6-3	.	TRBD2	TRBJ2-7	TGTGCCAGCAGCCAGAAATTAGGACTAGCGGGGCACTTC	CASSQKLGLAGHF
TRBV28	.	TRBD2	TRBJ2-1	TGTGCCAGCAGGACCGCGACTAGCGCCGAGCAGTTCTTC	CASRTATSAEQFF
TRBV3-1/TRBV3-2	.	TRBD2	TRBJ2-7	TGTGCCAGCAGCCAAAGTTTGGTCCGTGGGACAGATTTTAGCGGGAGGGCCAGGTACGAGCAGTACTTC	CASSQSLVRGTDFSGRARYEQYF
TRBV29-1	.	TRBD1	TRBJ1-4	TGCAGCGCTCGGGACAGGAGAAATGAAAAACTGTTTTTT	CSARDRRNEKLFF
TRBV5-6	.	.	TRBJ2-3	TGTGCCAGCAGCTTGGCCATGGCCACAGATACGCAGTATTTT	CASSLAMATDTQYF
TRBV5-1	.	TRBD1	TRBJ2-3	TGCGCCAGCAGCCCAAGACAGGGGAGCACAGATACGCAGTATTTT	CASSPRQGSTDTQYF
TRBV28	.	.	TRBJ2-5	TGTGCCAGCAGTTATGGGGGGAAAGAGACCCAGTACTTC	CASSYGGKETQYF
TRBV9	few	TRBD1	TRBJ1-4	TGTGCCAGCAGCGTAGGTCCGGGACAGAAGAATGAAAAACTGTTTTTT	CASSVGPGQKNEKLFF
TRBV5-4	once	TRBD1	TRBJ2-5	TGTGCCAGCAGCCACAGGGGCGCATGGGAGACCCAGTACTTC	CASSHRGAWETQYF
TRBV10-3	.	TRBD1	TRBJ2-5	TGTGCCATCAGTGAGTCAGAGGGGGCGCAGAGAGAGACCCAGTACTTC	CAISESEGAQRETQYF
TRBV3-1/TRBV3-2	.	.	TRBJ1-1	TGTGCCAGCAGCCAATTACAGGGCTCCGAAGCTTTCTTT	CASSQLQGSEAFF
TRBV7-2	once	TRBD2	TRBJ2-5	TGTGCCAGCAGCCAAACTAGCGGGTTTGTGGAGACCCAGTACTTC	CASSQTSGFVETQYF
TRBV10-3	.	.	TRBJ2-1	TGTGCCATCAGTTCTGGGGGCCAGCAGTTCTTC	CAISSGGQQFF
TRBV10-3	.	.	TRBJ2-3	TGTGCCATCAGCCCCTCTAGCTCGAGCACAGATACGCAGTATTTT	CAISPSSSSTDTQYF
TRBV29-1	.	.	TRBJ2-7	TGCAGTGTAGGACAGAGCTCCTACGAGCAGTACTTC	CSVGQSSYEQYF
TRBV6-5	.	.	TRBJ1-1	TGTGCCAGCAGTTCCGGACAGTACACTGAAGCTTTCTTT	CASSSGQYTEAFF
TRBV5-1	.	TRBD1	TRBJ2-1	TGCGCCAGCAGCTATTCACCGGGACAGGCCTACAATGAGCAGTTCTTC	CASSYSPGQAYNEQFF
TRBV29-1	.	.	TRBJ1-4	TGCAGCGTTGTACTACAGGGTGAAAAACTGTTTTTT	CSVVLQGEKLFF
TRBV23-1	.	TRBD1	TRBJ2-1	TGCGCCAGCAGTCAGGCTTTAACAGGGGACCTAAGTGAGCAGTTCTTC	CASSQALTGDLSEQFF
TRBV9	.	.	TRBJ1-1	TGTGCCAGCAGCTCCAGACAGAACACTGAAGCTTTCTTT	CASSSRQNTEAFF
TRBV6-5	.	.	TRBJ1-6	TGTGCCAGCGAACGGGGGGGGAGGAGTTCACCCCTCCACTTT	CASERGGRSSPLHF
TRBV5-8	.	TRBD2	TRBJ2-3	TGTGCCAGCAGCTCGGCCGGGACTAGCGGGATGCGTAGCACAGATACGCAGTATTTT	CASSSAGTSGMRSTDTQYF
TRBV5-1	.	.	TRBJ1-2	TGCGCCAGCAGCTTGGGGCAGAACTATGGCTACACCTTC	CASSLGQNYGYTF
TRBV4-3	.	TRBD2	TRBJ2-7	TGCGCCAGCAGCCGAACCACTAGCGGGGCCTACGAGCAGTACTTC	CASSRTTSGAYEQYF